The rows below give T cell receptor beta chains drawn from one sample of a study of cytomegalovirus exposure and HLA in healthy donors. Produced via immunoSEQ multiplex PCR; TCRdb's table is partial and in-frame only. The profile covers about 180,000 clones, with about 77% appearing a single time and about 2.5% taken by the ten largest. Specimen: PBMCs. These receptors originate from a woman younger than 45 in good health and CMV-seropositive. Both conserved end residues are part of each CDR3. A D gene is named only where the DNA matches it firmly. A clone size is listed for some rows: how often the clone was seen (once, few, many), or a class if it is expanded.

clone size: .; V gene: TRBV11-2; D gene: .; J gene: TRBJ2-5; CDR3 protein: CASSLVGPTGMETQYF; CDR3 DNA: TGTGCCAGCAGCTTAGTGGGACCCACAGGGATGGAGACCCAGTACTTC
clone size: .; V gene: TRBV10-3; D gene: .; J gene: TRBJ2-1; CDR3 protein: CAISESMAGLSYNEQFF; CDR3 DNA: TGTGCCATCAGTGAGTCGATGGCGGGCCTCTCCTACAATGAGCAGTTCTTC
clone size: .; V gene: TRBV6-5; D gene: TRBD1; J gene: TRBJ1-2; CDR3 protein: CASGWDSANYGYTF; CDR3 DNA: TGTGCCAGCGGCTGGGACAGCGCTAACTATGGCTACACCTTC
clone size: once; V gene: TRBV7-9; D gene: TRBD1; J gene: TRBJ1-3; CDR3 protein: CASSLAQGDSGNTIYF; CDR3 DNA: TGTGCCAGCAGCTTAGCGCAGGGGGATTCTGGAAACACCATATATTTT
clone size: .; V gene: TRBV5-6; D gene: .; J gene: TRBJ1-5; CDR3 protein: CASSLTDSNQPQHF; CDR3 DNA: TGTGCCAGCAGCTTGACAGATAGCAATCAGCCCCAGCATTTT
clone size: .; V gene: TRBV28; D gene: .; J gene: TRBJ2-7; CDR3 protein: CASSLSGRHSSYEQYF; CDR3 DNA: TGTGCCAGCAGTTTATCAGGCCGGCACAGCTCCTACGAGCAGTACTTC
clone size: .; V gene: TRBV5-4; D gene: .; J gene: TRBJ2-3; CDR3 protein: CASSLGLEPSTDTQYF; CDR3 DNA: TGTGCCAGCAGCTTGGGACTAGAGCCTAGCACAGATACGCAGTATTTT
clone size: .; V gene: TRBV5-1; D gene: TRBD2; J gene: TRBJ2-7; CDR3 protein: CASSLGGLSSYGEQYF; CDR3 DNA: TGCGCCAGCAGCTTGGGGGGACTATCCTCCTACGGTGAGCAGTACTTC
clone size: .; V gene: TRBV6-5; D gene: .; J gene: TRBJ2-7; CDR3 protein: CASSYSSVYEQYF; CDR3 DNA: TGTGCCAGCAGTTACTCGTCGGTCTACGAGCAGTACTTC
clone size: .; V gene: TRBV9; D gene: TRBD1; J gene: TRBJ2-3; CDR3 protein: CASSDRDRNTDTQYF; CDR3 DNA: TGTGCCAGCAGCGACCGGGACAGGAACACAGATACGCAGTATTTT
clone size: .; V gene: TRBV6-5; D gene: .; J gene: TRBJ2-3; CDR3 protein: CASSFIKGREDTQYF; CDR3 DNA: TGTGCCAGCAGTTTTATCAAAGGGAGAGAAGATACGCAGTATTTT
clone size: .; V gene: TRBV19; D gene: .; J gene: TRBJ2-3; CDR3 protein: CASSRRHRGPAGTDTQYF; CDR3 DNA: TGTGCCAGTAGCCGCAGGCACCGGGGTCCCGCCGGCACAGATACGCAGTATTTT
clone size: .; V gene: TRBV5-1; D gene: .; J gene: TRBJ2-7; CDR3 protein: CASSTGSRYEQYF; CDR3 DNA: TGCGCCAGCAGCACCGGGAGTCGCTACGAGCAGTACTTC
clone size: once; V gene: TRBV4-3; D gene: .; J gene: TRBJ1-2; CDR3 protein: CASRHLGGGNGYTF; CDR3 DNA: TGCGCCAGCAGACACCTCGGGGGGGGGAATGGCTACACCTTC
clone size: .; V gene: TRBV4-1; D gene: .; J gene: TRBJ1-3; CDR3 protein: CASSRVPGTGNTIYF; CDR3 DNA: TGCGCCAGCAGCCGCGTCCCGGGGACTGGAAACACCATATATTTT
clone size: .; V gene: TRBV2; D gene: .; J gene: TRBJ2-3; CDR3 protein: CASSAGGGGTDTQYF; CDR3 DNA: TGTGCCAGCAGTGCGGGAGGGGGCGGGACAGATACGCAGTATTTT